The 30 T cell receptor beta chains below come from one sample, sequenced in a study of technical replicates of blood from several donors. Profiling relied on immunoSEQ multiplex PCR, and the TCRdb table lists in-frame clones only, not all of them. The profile shows 67,000 or so clones, around 95% of them singletons. Sequencing was performed on T cells isolated from PBMCs. The receptors originated from a human donor in good health.

The chain is built from TRBV5-6 and TRBJ1-3; D may be TRBD1 (6 bases). Trimming removed 6 bases at V and 0 bases at J, with 22 bases between. The CDR3 has 18 amino acids. CDR1 is SGHDT and CDR2 is YYEEEE in the germline V gene. CDR3 region: CASTILGLDSNSGNTIYF. The CDR3 DNA reads as TGTGCCAGCACCATCCTGGGGTTGGACAGCAACTCTGGAAACACCATATATTTT.

The chain has TRBV5-1 and TRBJ1-1; D gene ambiguous. This CDR3 comprises 13 residues. CDR1 SGHRS and CDR2 YFSETQ come from the germline V gene. V lost 1 base and J 5 bases, leaving 9 bases between the germline ends. The CDR3 region has the DNA TGCGCCAGCAGCTTGATAGAGGAAACTGAAGCTTTCTTT. Its protein is CASSLIEETEAFF.

The chain recombines TRBV7-9 with TRBJ2-5; D is undetermined. The CDR3 consists of 13 residues. V lost 6 bases and J lost 5, with 13 bases in between. Germline CDR1 reads SEHNR; CDR2 reads FQNEAQ (reference sequence). The CDR3 nucleotides are TGTGCCAGCAGTGTTCTTGCCAGGGAGACCCAGTACTTC. Protein product: CASSVLARETQYF.

This chain connects TRBV28 to TRBJ2-6, with D perhaps matching TRBD1 (6 bases). V lost 7 bases to trimming and J lost 1 base, with 11 bases between them. CDR1 MDHEN and CDR2 SYDVKM come from the germline V gene. The CDR3 has 15 amino acids. The CDR3: CASNPTGSGANVLTF. DNA for the CDR3: TGTGCCAGCAACCCGACAGGTTCTGGGGCCAACGTCCTGACTTTC.

V gene TRBV19 combines with J gene TRBJ1-5, with D maybe TRBD1 (5 bases). The V end was cut by 5 bases, the J end by 7 bases, with 21 bases between. Germline CDR1 and CDR2: LNHDA and SQIVND (reference sequence). CDR3 length equals 16 residues. The CDR3 is CASSPRREGFGQPQHF. CDR3 nucleotides: TGTGCCAGTAGTCCCCGAAGGGAGGGGTTTGGACAGCCCCAGCATTTT.

In nucleotides, the CDR3 is TGCGCCAGCAGCGCATGGACTAGCGGAACCGGGGAGCTGTTTTTT. This sequence encodes CASSAWTSGTGELFF. The genes are TRBV5-1 and TRBJ2-2; 10 nucleotides align to TRBD2. The CDR3 loop spans 15 amino acids. Trimming at V came to 4 bases and at J to 5 bases, leaving 5 bases not matched to a gene. Germline-derived CDR1 and CDR2 are SGHRS and YFSETQ.

This sequence joins TRBV29-1 and TRBJ1-4, with a possible D match to TRBD1 (5 bases). The germline V gene encodes CDR1 SQVTM and CDR2 ANQGSEA. V shed 1 base and J shed 7 bases, with 7 bases lying between them. The CDR3 sequence is 12 residues long. CDR3 sequence: CSVEGQGEKLFF. The DNA for the CDR3 is TGCAGCGTTGAAGGGCAGGGTGAAAAACTGTTTTTT.

Here the CDR3 reads CASSAFTGFSYNEQFF. CDR3 bases: TGTGCCAGCAGTGCATTCACGGGATTCTCCTACAATGAGCAGTTCTTC. V and J are TRBV2 and TRBJ2-1; perhaps TRBD2 as D (5 bases). CDR1 is SNHLY and CDR2 is FYNNEI in the germline V gene. The CDR3 spans 16 residues. V lost 4 bases and J lost 0, with 13 bases in between.

J is TRBJ1-3 and V is TRBV7-3; 7 bases fit TRBD1. The CDR3 runs 20 residues. J was trimmed by 0 bases and V by 1 base; bases with no gene match: 15. Germline V gene sequence: CDR1 SGHTA, CDR2 FQGTGA. The CDR3 bases are TGTGCCAGCAGCTTAAGGCGGGTCTGGGACAGACCCTCCTCTGGAAACACCATATATTTT. Its protein product is CASSLRRVWDRPSSGNTIYF.

V gene TRBV4-1 combines with J gene TRBJ2-1; D perhaps matches TRBD2 (7 bases). The CDR3 spans 15 residues. Germline V lookup: CDR1 MGHRA, CDR2 YSYEKL. Trimming took off 1 base at V and 2 bases at J, with 9 bases between the two ends. CDR3 region: CASSQGGGPYNEQFF. The CDR3 nucleotides read TGCGCCAGCAGCCAAGGCGGGGGCCCCTACAATGAGCAGTTCTTC.

The V call is TRBV5-6, the J call TRBJ2-7, with 7 nucleotides matching TRBD1. The CDR3 has 16 residues. The germline gives CDR1 SGHDT, CDR2 YYEEEE. The V gene end was trimmed by 3 bases and the J gene end by 2 bases; junction bases not matched to a gene: 11. DNA for the CDR3: TGTGCCAGCAGCTGGGTGGGCAGGGGGTTAACCTACGAGCAGTACTTC. Protein: CASSWVGRGLTYEQYF.

The chain is built from TRBV28 and TRBJ1-3; tentatively, D is TRBD1 (6 bases). The CDR3 covers 14 residues. Per the germline V gene, CDR1 is MDHEN and CDR2 is SYDVKM. Trimming pared 5 bases from V and 2 bases from J, leaving 10 bases between. This CDR3 is CASSTGQPGNTIYF. The CDR3 DNA is TGTGCCAGCAGTACTGGACAGCCTGGAAACACCATATATTTT.

The rearrangement links TRBV9 to TRBJ1-3, with a weak D call TRBD1 (5 bases). Germline values: CDR1 SGDLS, CDR2 YYNGEE. There are 15 residues in the CDR3. The V and J ends lost 0 bases and 2 bases respectively, with 9 bases between them. CDR3 sequence: CASSVAGGAGNTIYF. CDR3 nucleotides: TGTGCCAGCAGCGTAGCTGGAGGGGCTGGAAACACCATATATTTT.

In this sample, this clone turned up once. This chain connects TRBV5-4 to TRBJ2-5, with no clear D. V was shortened by 4 bases and J by 6 bases, with 16 bases between the two germline ends. The CDR3 covers 14 residues. The V gene's germline CDR1 is SGHNT and CDR2 YYREEE (reference sequence). The CDR3 region has the DNA TGTGCCAGCAGCCGAGGTGATGAGTTAAAGACCCAGTACTTC. Encoded protein: CASSRGDELKTQYF.

CDR3 DNA sequence: TGCGCCAGCAGTGGGGGCCTGAGCACAGATACGCAGTATTTT. It is translated as CASSGGLSTDTQYF. The chain couples TRBV10-2 to TRBJ2-3; a weak D match, TRBD1 (5 bases). There are 14 residues in the CDR3. CDR1 is WSHSY and CDR2 is SAAADI in the germline V gene. V dropped 4 bases and J dropped 0 bases, with 8 bases sitting between them.

The chain couples TRBV5-1 to TRBJ2-7, with TRBD1 matching 7 bases. The CDR3 runs 14 residues. J was trimmed by 2 bases and V by 3 bases; bases with no gene match: 5. Germline CDR1 reads SGHRS; CDR2 reads YFSETQ. This CDR3 reads CASSWTGEAYEQYF. The DNA of the CDR3 is TGCGCCAGCAGCTGGACAGGAGAGGCCTACGAGCAGTACTTC.

The chain recombines TRBV5-4 with TRBJ1-6, with D perhaps TRBD1 (6 bases). The CDR3 is made up of 17 amino acids. Deletions cut 1 base from V and 9 bases from J, with 20 bases between. Germline assignment: CDR1 SGHNT and CDR2 YYREEE (reference sequence). The CDR3 DNA reads TGTGCCAGCAGCTTGTCGGCGGGGGCAAGGTTAAGTTCACCCCTCCACTTT. This translates into CASSLSAGARLSSPLHF.

The chain has TRBV11-2 and TRBJ2-1; a weak D match, TRBD1 (5 bases). V was cut by 4 bases and J by 7 bases, with 14 bases left in between. The CDR3 is made up of 14 amino acids. CDR1 and CDR2 from the germline V gene are SGHAT and FQNNGV. CDR3 region: CASSSIGAGNEQFF. The CDR3 DNA follows: TGTGCCAGCAGCTCTATAGGGGCTGGAAATGAGCAGTTCTTC.

The CDR3 reads CASSFAGLGTEAFF. Written as DNA, the CDR3 is TGTGCCAGCAGCTTCGCGGGACTTGGCACTGAAGCTTTCTTT. The chain combines TRBV7-2 with TRBJ1-1; the D gene is possibly TRBD1 (5 bases). V was pared by 3 bases and J by 4 bases, with 12 bases between. CDR1 SGHTA and CDR2 FQGNSA come from the germline V gene. CDR3 length: 14 amino acids.

The chain couples TRBV7-2 to TRBJ2-5; possibly TRBD1 for D (5 bases). CDR3 size: 14 residues. Trimming cost V 1 base and J 1 base, with 7 bases left between them. Looked up from germline, CDR1 is SGHTA and CDR2 is FQGNSA. For the CDR3, the DNA is TGTGCCAGCAGCTTAGGACAGATCCAAGAGACCCAGTACTTC. Translation gives CASSLGQIQETQYF.

The rearrangement uses TRBV2 and TRBJ1-1, with 9 nucleotides matching TRBD1. In germline, CDR1 is SNHLY, CDR2 FYNNEI. With 5 bases clipped from V and 11 bases from J, the junction kept 9 bases outside the gene matches. The CDR3 sequence is 13 residues long. CDR3 coding DNA: TGTGCCAGCAGTAAAACAGGGGGCGAGTCGGCTTTCTTT. This codes for CASSKTGGESAFF.

This rearrangement joins TRBV30 to TRBJ1-6; no definite D call. This CDR3 region has 14 residues. Germline CDR1 is GTSNPN and CDR2 is SVGIG (reference sequence). V lost 5 bases and J 6 bases, leaving 14 bases between the germline ends. Here the CDR3 reads CAWGGLAFNSPLHF. CDR3 DNA sequence: TGTGCCTGGGGAGGGCTAGCTTTTAATTCACCCCTCCACTTT. The complete variable domain, with remaining parts taken from reference TRBV30 and TRBJ1-6, reads SQTIHQWPATLVQPVGSPLSLECTVEGTSNPNLYWYRQAAGRGLQLLFYSVGIGQISSEVPQNLSASRPQDRQFILSSKKLLLSDSGFYLCAWGGLAFNSPLHFGNGTRLTVT.

J is TRBJ1-2 and V is TRBV10-3, with D uncertain. V lost 7 bases and J 3 bases, leaving 12 bases between the germline ends. This CDR3 is 13 amino acids long. Germline CDR1 ENHRY, CDR2 SYGVKD. CDR3 bases: TGTGCCATCAACGAGGGTGTCGACTATGGCTACACCTTC. Translated, it gives CAINEGVDYGYTF.

The table lists this clone with a count of one. This CDR3 is CAISEGDRARGYTF. The CDR3 nucleotides are TGTGCCATCAGTGAAGGAGACCGAGCGCGTGGCTACACCTTC. V is TRBV10-3 and J is TRBJ1-2, with D uncertain. Trimming shortened V by 3 bases and J by 7 bases, and 15 bases separated the two germline ends. Germline V CDR1 and CDR2: ENHRY, SYGVKD. This CDR3 contains 14 residues.

The V and J genes are TRBV28 and TRBJ2-3; 8 nucleotides match TRBD2. The CDR3 loop spans 17 amino acids. V trimming: 2 bases; J trimming: 0 bases; junction bases outside the gene matches: 7. Germline lookup yields CDR1 MDHEN and CDR2 SYDVKM. CDR3 DNA sequence: TGTGCCAGCAGTTTAACCTCTGCGGGAGGTAGCACAGATACGCAGTATTTT. Its translation is CASSLTSAGGSTDTQYF.

The J gene is TRBJ1-1, the V gene TRBV11-3, with D perhaps matching TRBD1 (6 bases). Germline loops: CDR1 SGHNT, CDR2 YENEEA. This CDR3 region has 15 residues. Trimming pared 0 bases from V and 1 base from J, leaving 9 bases between. The CDR3 sequence is CASSLDLRGNTEAFF. The CDR3 nucleotides are TGTGCCAGCAGCTTAGATCTCAGGGGGAACACTGAAGCTTTCTTT.

The genes are TRBV5-6 and TRBJ1-5; D possibly corresponds to TRBD1 (6 bases). This CDR3 spans 14 amino acids. The germline gives CDR1 SGHDT, CDR2 YYEEEE. V was clipped by 0 bases and J by 5 bases, with 9 bases between them. For the CDR3, the DNA is TGTGCCAGCAGCTTGGCGACAGGATATCAGCCCCAGCATTTT. This encodes CASSLATGYQPQHF.

The chain uses TRBV7-2 and TRBJ1-1; TRBD1 matches at 7 bases. The CDR3 length is 13 residues. Germline-derived CDR1 and CDR2 are SGHTA and FQGNSA. Trimming removed 5 bases from V and 4 bases from J; junction bases left unmatched: 4. The CDR3 DNA reads TGTGCCAGCAGCCTCGACAGGGCCACTGAAGCTTTCTTT. Translated: CASSLDRATEAFF. The full variable domain, rest sourced from reference TRBV7-2 and TRBJ1-1, is GAGVSQSPSNKVTEKGKDVELRCDPISGHTALYWYRQSLGQGLEFLIYFQGNSAPDKSGLPSDRFSAERTGGSVSTLTIQRTQQEDSAVYLCASSLDRATEAFFGQGTRLTVV.

The J gene is TRBJ1-5, the V gene TRBV6-1, with D perhaps TRBD1 (5 bases). The CDR3 loop spans 16 amino acids. Trimming shortened V by 2 bases and J by 3 bases, and 14 bases separated the two germline ends. Germline-derived CDR1 and CDR2 are MNHNS and SASEGT. CDR3 sequence: CASSESTGIYNQPQHF. The CDR3, as DNA: TGTGCCAGCAGTGAATCAACAGGCATCTACAATCAGCCCCAGCATTTT.

This sequence joins TRBV6-4 and TRBJ2-3, with unresolved D. The germline V gene has CDR1 MRHNA and CDR2 SNTAGT. V gave up 4 bases and J gave up 5 bases, with 10 bases separating them. The CDR3 sequence is 13 residues long. Written as DNA, the CDR3 is TGTGCCAGCAGTGTGTCACTTGGAGATACGCAGTATTTT. This codes for CASSVSLGDTQYF.